The TCR beta chain described here comes from a study of OX40 agonist ivuxolimab in advanced cancers. Background on the study: At 0.01 to 10 mg/kg, ivuxolimab was administered intravenously to patients every 2 weeks. General study findings and limits: The work left the antigen specificity of expanded peripheral T cells undetermined. Average numbers of expanded clones were greater in CD8+ T cells than in CD4+. Blood T cells, both CD4+ and CD8+, expanded clonally by week 6 at 0.1 to 3.0 mg/kg.

V was trimmed by 1 base and J by 10 bases, leaving 10 bases between them. The CDR3 totals 12 residues. Germline CDR1 SGHDN, CDR2 FVKESK. As to this clone: Its cognate antigen is unknown.

Repertoires were generated with immunoSEQ multiplex PCR, while TCRdb's copy carries only in-frame clones and drops some. The sample shows about 75,000 clones, about 88% of them seen only once. Material: CD4+ or CD8+ T cells sorted from blood, obtained in a trial of the OX40 agonist ivuxolimab. The TCR originated in an adult with an advanced solid tumor such as melanoma, head and neck, liver or kidney cancer. The chain is built from TRBV14 and TRBJ1-1; D might be TRBD1 (5 bases). This CDR3 is CASSQVSGTAFF. CDR3 DNA: TGTGCCAGCAGCCAAGTTTCAGGGACAGCTTTCTTT. The whole variable domain, remainder taken from reference TRBV14 and TRBJ1-1, is EAGVTQFPSHSVIEKGQTVTLRCDPISGHDNLYWYRRVMGKEIKFLLHFVKESKQDESGMPNNRFLAERTGGTYSTLKVQPAELEDSGVYFCASSQVSGTAFFGQGTRLTVV.